Listed below are T cell receptor beta chains from one sample, sequenced in a study of shared clonotypes between healthy human individuals. Sequencing was performed with immunoSEQ multiplex PCR; in TCRdb, only in-frame clones are kept and a portion is missing. The sample includes 740,000 or so clones, 55% to 85% of them seen just once. The specimen sequenced was memory CD4+ T cells sorted from blood. These receptors were obtained from a woman aged 30 to 39 in good health. The CDR3 runs from the conserved cysteine through the conserved F or W. Fields, in order: clone size, D gene, V gene, J gene, CDR3 DNA, CDR3 protein. D genes are given only for firm matches. Size values are once, few and many counts, or a class for expanded clones, and some rows have none.

abundance: .; d_gene: .; v_gene: TRBV7-2; j_gene: TRBJ1-5; CDR3nt: TGTGCCAGCAGCCCCCTAGCCGTGACCAGGCCCCAGCATTTT; CDR3aa: CASSPLAVTRPQHF
abundance: few; d_gene: .; v_gene: TRBV6-1; j_gene: TRBJ1-5; CDR3nt: TGTGCCAGCATGGCAGGAACTAATAGCAATCAGCCCCAGCATTTT; CDR3aa: CASMAGTNSNQPQHF
abundance: once; d_gene: .; v_gene: TRBV25-1; j_gene: TRBJ2-2; CDR3nt: TGTGCCAGCAGTGACCCCCGAAAGAACACCGGGGAGCTGTTTTTT; CDR3aa: CASSDPRKNTGELFF
abundance: .; d_gene: TRBD1; v_gene: TRBV30; j_gene: TRBJ1-1; CDR3nt: TGTGCCTGGAGGGCACAGGGGGCAGAGAACACTGAAGCTTTCTTT; CDR3aa: CAWRAQGAENTEAFF
abundance: .; d_gene: TRBD1; v_gene: TRBV13; j_gene: TRBJ2-7; CDR3nt: TGTGCCAGCAGCTTACAGGGGGCCCTAGCCTACGAGCAGTACTTC; CDR3aa: CASSLQGALAYEQYF
abundance: few; d_gene: .; v_gene: TRBV6-1; j_gene: TRBJ2-7; CDR3nt: TGTGCCAGCATTCCGACACAGACCTACGAGCAGTACTTC; CDR3aa: CASIPTQTYEQYF
abundance: .; d_gene: TRBD2; v_gene: TRBV2; j_gene: TRBJ2-3; CDR3nt: TGTGCCAGCCTTAGCGGGACGTTCACAGATACGCAGTATTTT; CDR3aa: CASLSGTFTDTQYF
abundance: few; d_gene: TRBD1; v_gene: TRBV10-1; j_gene: TRBJ2-1; CDR3nt: TGCGCCAGCTCCCCGGGGACAGGGTATCATGAGCAGTTCTTC; CDR3aa: CASSPGTGYHEQFF
abundance: .; d_gene: .; v_gene: TRBV7-8; j_gene: TRBJ2-2; CDR3nt: TGTGCCAGCAGCCTATATCGGACAGATAACACCGGGGAGCTGTTTTTT; CDR3aa: CASSLYRTDNTGELFF
abundance: .; d_gene: .; v_gene: TRBV7-2; j_gene: TRBJ2-2; CDR3nt: TGTGCCAGCAGCCCCCAGGGGAACACCGGGGAGCTGTTTTTT; CDR3aa: CASSPQGNTGELFF
abundance: few; d_gene: TRBD1; v_gene: TRBV10-2; j_gene: TRBJ2-3; CDR3nt: TGCGCCAGCAGTGAGCCACAGGGGGTGGAGGGGGATGATACGCAGTATTTT; CDR3aa: CASSEPQGVEGDDTQYF
abundance: few; d_gene: .; v_gene: TRBV2; j_gene: TRBJ1-5; CDR3nt: TGTGCCAGCAGTGACGGGGACAGCAATCAGCCCCAGCATTTT; CDR3aa: CASSDGDSNQPQHF
abundance: .; d_gene: TRBD2; v_gene: TRBV28; j_gene: TRBJ2-1; CDR3nt: TGTGCCAGCAGTAAAGCGGGAGGAAACCACAATGAGCAGTTCTTC; CDR3aa: CASSKAGGNHNEQFF
abundance: .; d_gene: .; v_gene: TRBV7-2; j_gene: TRBJ2-7; CDR3nt: TGTGCCAGCAGCTACTGGAACTCCTACGAGCAGTACTTC; CDR3aa: CASSYWNSYEQYF
abundance: .; d_gene: TRBD1; v_gene: TRBV6-1; j_gene: TRBJ2-7; CDR3nt: TGTGCCAGCGTTAAGGGTCGGGACAGGGGGGCCGAGCAGTACTTC; CDR3aa: CASVKGRDRGAEQYF
abundance: few; d_gene: .; v_gene: TRBV5-1; j_gene: TRBJ2-3; CDR3nt: TGCGCCAGCAGCTTGGGGCAGAGTGGCACAGATACGCAGTATTTT; CDR3aa: CASSLGQSGTDTQYF
abundance: .; d_gene: TRBD1; v_gene: TRBV28; j_gene: TRBJ2-5; CDR3nt: TGTGCCAGCAGTAACCCCTCTACAGGGGGTCAAGAGACCCAGTACTTC; CDR3aa: CASSNPSTGGQETQYF
abundance: .; d_gene: .; v_gene: TRBV5-8; j_gene: TRBJ2-5; CDR3nt: TGTGCCAGCAGCCGGACAAACCAAGAGACCCAGTACTTC; CDR3aa: CASSRTNQETQYF
abundance: .; d_gene: .; v_gene: TRBV5-5; j_gene: TRBJ2-5; CDR3nt: TGTGCCAGCAGCTTGGGACTGAACCCCTCCCGGGAGACCCAGTACTTC; CDR3aa: CASSLGLNPSRETQYF
abundance: .; d_gene: TRBD1; v_gene: TRBV11-2; j_gene: TRBJ1-2; CDR3nt: TGTGCCAGCAGCTTAGAAGGCTTTAGGGGGCGTGATGGCTACACCTTC; CDR3aa: CASSLEGFRGRDGYTF
abundance: .; d_gene: TRBD1; v_gene: TRBV7-6; j_gene: TRBJ1-5; CDR3nt: TGTGCCAGCAGTTCAGCAGGGGGCTTCGACCAGCCCCAGCATTTT; CDR3aa: CASSSAGGFDQPQHF
abundance: .; d_gene: .; v_gene: TRBV13; j_gene: TRBJ2-1; CDR3nt: TGTGCCAGCAGCCCAACTTGGGGAGACTACAATGAGCAGTTCTTC; CDR3aa: CASSPTWGDYNEQFF
abundance: .; d_gene: TRBD2; v_gene: TRBV10-2; j_gene: TRBJ2-3; CDR3nt: TGCGCCAGCAGTGCAGCGGGAGCACAAGATACGCAGTATTTT; CDR3aa: CASSAAGAQDTQYF
abundance: .; d_gene: .; v_gene: TRBV5-6; j_gene: TRBJ2-3; CDR3nt: TGTGCCAGCAGCTTGTATACAGATACGCAGTATTTT; CDR3aa: CASSLYTDTQYF
abundance: .; d_gene: .; v_gene: TRBV29-1; j_gene: TRBJ1-1; CDR3nt: TGCAGCGTAGGGAGGGGTAGGACTGAAGCTTTCTTT; CDR3aa: CSVGRGRTEAFF
abundance: .; d_gene: .; v_gene: TRBV28; j_gene: TRBJ2-7; CDR3nt: TGTGCGGGCTTGGGGGACGAGCAGTACTTC; CDR3aa: CAGLGDEQYF
abundance: .; d_gene: .; v_gene: TRBV30; j_gene: TRBJ1-3; CDR3nt: TGTGCCTGGAGGTCGGCAGGCTACTCTGGAAACACCATATATTTT; CDR3aa: CAWRSAGYSGNTIYF
abundance: .; d_gene: .; v_gene: TRBV10-3; j_gene: TRBJ1-1; CDR3nt: TGTGCCATCAGTGAAAGGGCCACGTCTGAAGCTTTCTTT; CDR3aa: CAISERATSEAFF